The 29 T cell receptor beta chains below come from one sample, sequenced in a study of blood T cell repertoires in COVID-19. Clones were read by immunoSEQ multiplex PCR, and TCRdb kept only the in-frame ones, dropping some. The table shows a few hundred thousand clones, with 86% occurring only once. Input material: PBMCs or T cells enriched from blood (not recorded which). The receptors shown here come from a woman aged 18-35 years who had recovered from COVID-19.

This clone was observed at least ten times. DNA for the CDR3: TGTGCCAGCAGTTCACAGGGAGGGACTGAAGCTTTCTTT. Translating it yields CASSSQGGTEAFF. The genes are TRBV27 and TRBJ1-1; perhaps TRBD1 as D (6 bases). Germline assignment: CDR1 MNHEY and CDR2 SMNVEV (reference sequence). V lost 4 bases and J lost 5, with 11 bases in between. This CDR3 is built from 13 residues.

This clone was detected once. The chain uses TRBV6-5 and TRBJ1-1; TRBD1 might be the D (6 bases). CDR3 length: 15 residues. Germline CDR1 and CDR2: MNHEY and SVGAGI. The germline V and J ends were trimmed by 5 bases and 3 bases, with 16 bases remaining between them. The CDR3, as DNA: TGTGCCAGCAGTAGGGCCGAGACAGGTCACACTGAAGCTTTCTTT. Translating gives CASSRAETGHTEAFF.

CDR3 DNA: TGTGCCAGCAGCTCGGGGAATCAGCCCCAGCATTTT. The encoded protein is CASSSGNQPQHF. J is TRBJ1-5 and V is TRBV7-9; D is unresolved. Germline CDR1 and CDR2: SEHNR and FQNEAQ (reference sequence). The CDR3 runs 12 residues. V dropped 4 bases and J dropped 4 bases, with 5 bases sitting between them.

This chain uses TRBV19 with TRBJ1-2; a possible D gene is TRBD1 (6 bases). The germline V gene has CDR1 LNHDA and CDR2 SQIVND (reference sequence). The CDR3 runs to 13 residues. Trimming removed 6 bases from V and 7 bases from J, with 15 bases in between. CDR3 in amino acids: CASREQGLGGYTF. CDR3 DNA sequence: TGTGCCAGTAGAGAACAGGGCTTGGGTGGCTACACCTTC.

CDR3 loop: CASTDSGRYYGYTF. The CDR3 coding sequence is TGTGCCAGCACCGATAGTGGGAGATACTATGGCTACACCTTC. The chain combines TRBV5-8 with TRBJ1-2; no reliable D call. The CDR3 has 14 amino acids. From germline, CDR1 is SGHTS and CDR2 YDEGEE. V dropped 6 bases and J dropped 3 bases, with 15 bases sitting between them.

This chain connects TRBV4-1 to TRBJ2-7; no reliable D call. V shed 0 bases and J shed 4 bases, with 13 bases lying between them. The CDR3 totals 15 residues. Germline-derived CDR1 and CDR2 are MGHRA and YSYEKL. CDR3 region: CASSQEPNPVYEQYF. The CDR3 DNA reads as TGCGCCAGCAGCCAAGAGCCGAATCCGGTTTACGAGCAGTACTTC.

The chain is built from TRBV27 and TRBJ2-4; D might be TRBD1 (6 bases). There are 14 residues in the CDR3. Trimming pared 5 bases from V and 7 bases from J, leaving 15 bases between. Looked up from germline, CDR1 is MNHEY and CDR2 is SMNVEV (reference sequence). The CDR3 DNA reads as TGTGCCAGCAGTCCCAGGACAGACGGGAACATTCAGTACTTC. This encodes CASSPRTDGNIQYF.

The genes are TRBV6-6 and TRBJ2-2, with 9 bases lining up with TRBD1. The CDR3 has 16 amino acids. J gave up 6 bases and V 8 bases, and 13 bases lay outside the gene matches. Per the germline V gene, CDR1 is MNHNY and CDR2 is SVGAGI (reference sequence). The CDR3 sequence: CASLGWSQGASGELFF. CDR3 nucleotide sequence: TGTGCCAGCTTAGGTTGGTCACAGGGGGCGTCCGGGGAGCTGTTTTTT.

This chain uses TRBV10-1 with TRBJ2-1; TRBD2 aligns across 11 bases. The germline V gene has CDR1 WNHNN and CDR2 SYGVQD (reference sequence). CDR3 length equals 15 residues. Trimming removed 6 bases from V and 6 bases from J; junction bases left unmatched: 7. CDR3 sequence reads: CASSLTSGASNEQFF. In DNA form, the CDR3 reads TGCGCCAGCAGCCTGACTAGCGGGGCTAGCAATGAGCAGTTCTTC.

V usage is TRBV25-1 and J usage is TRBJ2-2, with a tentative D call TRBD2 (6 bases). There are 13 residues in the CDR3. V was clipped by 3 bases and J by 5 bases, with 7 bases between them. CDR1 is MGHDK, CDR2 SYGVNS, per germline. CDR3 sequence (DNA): TGTGCCAGCAGTGATGGGGGGACCGGGGAGCTGTTTTTT. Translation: CASSDGGTGELFF.

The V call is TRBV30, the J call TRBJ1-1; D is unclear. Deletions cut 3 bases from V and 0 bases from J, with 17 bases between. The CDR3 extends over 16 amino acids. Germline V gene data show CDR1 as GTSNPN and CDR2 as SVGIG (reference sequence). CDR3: CAWRFPYSIMNTEAFF. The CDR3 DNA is TGTGCCTGGAGGTTCCCTTACAGCATCATGAACACTGAAGCTTTCTTT. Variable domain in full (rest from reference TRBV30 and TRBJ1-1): SQTIHQWPATLVQPVGSPLSLECTVEGTSNPNLYWYRQAAGRGLQLLFYSVGIGQISSEVPQNLSASRPQDRQFILSSKKLLLSDSGFYLCAWRFPYSIMNTEAFFGQGTRLTVV.

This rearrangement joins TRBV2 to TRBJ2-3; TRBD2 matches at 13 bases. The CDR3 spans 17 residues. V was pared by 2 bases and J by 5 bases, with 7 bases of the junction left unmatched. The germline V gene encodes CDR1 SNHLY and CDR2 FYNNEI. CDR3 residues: CASSEPTSGGREDTQYF. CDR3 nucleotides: TGTGCCAGCAGTGAACCGACTAGCGGGGGGAGAGAAGATACGCAGTATTTT.

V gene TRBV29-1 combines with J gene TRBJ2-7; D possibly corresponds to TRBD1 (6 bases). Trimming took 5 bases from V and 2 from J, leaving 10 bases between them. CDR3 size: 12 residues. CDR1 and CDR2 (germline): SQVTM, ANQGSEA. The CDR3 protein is CSVTQGTYEQYF. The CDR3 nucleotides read TGCAGCGTTACACAGGGAACCTACGAGCAGTACTTC.

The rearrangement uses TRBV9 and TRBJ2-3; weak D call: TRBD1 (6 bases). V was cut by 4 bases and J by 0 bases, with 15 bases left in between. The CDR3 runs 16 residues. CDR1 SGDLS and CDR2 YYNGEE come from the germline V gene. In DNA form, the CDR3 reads TGTGCCAGCAGCCGACAGGCGGGCCACAGCACAGATACGCAGTATTTT. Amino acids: CASSRQAGHSTDTQYF.

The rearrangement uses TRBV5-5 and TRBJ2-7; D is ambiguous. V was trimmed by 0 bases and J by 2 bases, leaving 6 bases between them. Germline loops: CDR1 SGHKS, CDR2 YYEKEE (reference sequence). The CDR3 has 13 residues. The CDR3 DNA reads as TGTGCCAGCAGCTTGGCACAAACCTACGAGCAGTACTTC. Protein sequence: CASSLAQTYEQYF.

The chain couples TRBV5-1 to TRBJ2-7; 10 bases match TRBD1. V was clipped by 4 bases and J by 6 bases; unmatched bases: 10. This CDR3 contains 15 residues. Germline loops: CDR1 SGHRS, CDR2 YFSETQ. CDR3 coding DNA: TGCGCCAGCAGCCCCTCCGGACAGGGGGGGAGCGAGCAGTACTTC. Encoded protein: CASSPSGQGGSEQYF.

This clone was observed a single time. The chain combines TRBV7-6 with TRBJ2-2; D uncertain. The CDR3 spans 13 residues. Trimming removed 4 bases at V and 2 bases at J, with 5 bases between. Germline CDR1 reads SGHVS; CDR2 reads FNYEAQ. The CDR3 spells CASSWSNTGELFF. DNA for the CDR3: TGTGCCAGCAGCTGGAGCAACACCGGGGAGCTGTTTTTT.

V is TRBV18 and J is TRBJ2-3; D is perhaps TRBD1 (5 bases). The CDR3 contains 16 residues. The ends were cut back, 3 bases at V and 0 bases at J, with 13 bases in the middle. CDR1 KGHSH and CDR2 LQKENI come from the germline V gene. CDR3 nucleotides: TGTGCCAGCTCACCGCCCGGACAACTAAGCACAGATACGCAGTATTTT. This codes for CASSPPGQLSTDTQYF.

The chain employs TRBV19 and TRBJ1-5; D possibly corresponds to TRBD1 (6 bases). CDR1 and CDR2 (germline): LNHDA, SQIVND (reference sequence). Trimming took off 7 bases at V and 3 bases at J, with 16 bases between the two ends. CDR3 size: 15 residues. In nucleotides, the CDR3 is TGTGCCAGTACCCTGCCGGGGGGCCCCAATCAGCCCCAGCATTTT. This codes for CASTLPGGPNQPQHF.

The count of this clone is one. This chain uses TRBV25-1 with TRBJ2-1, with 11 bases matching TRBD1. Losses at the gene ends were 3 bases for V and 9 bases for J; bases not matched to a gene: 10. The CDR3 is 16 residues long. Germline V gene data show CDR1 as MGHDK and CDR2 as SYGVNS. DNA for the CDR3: TGTGCCAGCAGTGACCCCCGGACAGGGGGCTTCGGTGAGCAGTTCTTC. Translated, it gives CASSDPRTGGFGEQFF.

CDR3 bases: TGTGCCAGCAGCATGGGACAGGAGACAGATACGCAGTATTTT. Translating it yields CASSMGQETDTQYF. The rearrangement links TRBV7-9 to TRBJ2-3; TRBD1 matches 8 bases. CDR1 and CDR2 (germline): SEHNR, FQNEAQ (reference sequence). This CDR3 has 14 residues. V lost 5 bases, J lost 3 bases, and 4 bases stayed unmatched. Full variable domain (outside the CDR3, taken from reference TRBV7-9 and TRBJ2-3): DTGVSQNPRHKITKRGQNVTFRCDPISEHNRLYWYRQTLGQGPEFLTYFQNEAQLEKSRLLSDRFSAERPKGSFSTLEIQRTEQGDSAMYLCASSMGQETDTQYFGPGTRLTVL.

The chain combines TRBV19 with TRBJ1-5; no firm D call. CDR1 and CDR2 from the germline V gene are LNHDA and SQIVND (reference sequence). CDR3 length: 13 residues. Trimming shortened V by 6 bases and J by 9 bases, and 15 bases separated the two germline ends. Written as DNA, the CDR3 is TGTGCCAGTAGACCTCTGGGCGAGAGGCCCCAGCATTTT. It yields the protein CASRPLGERPQHF.

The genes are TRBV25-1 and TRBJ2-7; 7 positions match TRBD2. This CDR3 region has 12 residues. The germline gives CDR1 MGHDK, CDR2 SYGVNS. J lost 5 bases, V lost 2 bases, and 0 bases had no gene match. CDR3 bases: TGTGCCAGCAGTGAACGGGGGGACGAGCAGTACTTC. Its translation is CASSERGDEQYF.

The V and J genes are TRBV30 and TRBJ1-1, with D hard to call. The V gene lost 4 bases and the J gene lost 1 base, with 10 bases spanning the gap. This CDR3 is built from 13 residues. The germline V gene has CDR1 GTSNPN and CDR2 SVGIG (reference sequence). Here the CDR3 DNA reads TGTGCCTGGAACCCGGGGAAGAACACTGAAGCTTTCTTT. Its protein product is CAWNPGKNTEAFF.

The CDR3 nucleotides read TGTGCCAGCAGTAGCCATGAGAGCAATCAGCCCCAGCATTTT. Amino acid sequence: CASSSHESNQPQHF. V usage is TRBV6-6 and J usage is TRBJ1-5; D uncertain. The V end was cut by 5 bases, the J end by 1 base, with 9 bases between. This CDR3 is built from 14 residues. Germline CDR1 and CDR2: MNHNY and SVGAGI (reference sequence).

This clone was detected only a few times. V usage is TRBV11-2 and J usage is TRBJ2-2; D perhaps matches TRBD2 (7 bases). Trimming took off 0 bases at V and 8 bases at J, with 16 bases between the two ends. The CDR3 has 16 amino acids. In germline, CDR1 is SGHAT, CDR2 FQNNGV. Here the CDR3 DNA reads TGTGCCAGCAGCTTAGATGTGGGGGGGCCAAGAGGGGAGCTGTTTTTT. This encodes CASSLDVGGPRGELFF.

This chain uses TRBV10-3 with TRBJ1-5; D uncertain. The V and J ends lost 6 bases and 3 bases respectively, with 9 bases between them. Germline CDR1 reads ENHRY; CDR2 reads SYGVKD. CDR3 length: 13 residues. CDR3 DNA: TGTGCCATCAGAAGAGGGTCCAATCAGCCCCAGCATTTT. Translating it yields CAIRRGSNQPQHF.

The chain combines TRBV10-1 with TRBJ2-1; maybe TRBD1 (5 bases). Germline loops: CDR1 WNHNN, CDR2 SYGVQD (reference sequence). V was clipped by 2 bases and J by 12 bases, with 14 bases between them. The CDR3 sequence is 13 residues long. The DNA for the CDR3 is TGCGCCAGCAGTGAGAGGGCGCAGCAGGGGCAGTTCTTC. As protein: CASSERAQQGQFF.

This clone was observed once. CDR3 DNA: TGTGCCAGCAGTTTAAGGTCAGGGTGGGCCCCTAACTATGGCTACACCTTC. It encodes CASSLRSGWAPNYGYTF. The V and J genes are TRBV28 and TRBJ1-2; the D gene is possibly TRBD1 (5 bases). The CDR3 consists of 17 residues. Looked up from germline, CDR1 is MDHEN and CDR2 is SYDVKM. V lost 2 bases, J lost 0 bases, and 16 bases lay in between.